This T cell receptor beta chain derives from a study of graft-versus-host responses after intestinal transplantation (dated by TCRdb to about 2021). In terms of the full investigation: The transplants that recipients got were multivisceral, liver-intestinal, or isolated intestinal. All recipients received anti-thymocyte globulin induction followed by maintenance tacrolimus and steroids for approximately 3 years. After intestinal transplantation, graft-versus-host and host-versus-graft alloreactive T cell clones in the graft, circulation and bone marrow were tracked using bulk TCR-beta CDR3 sequencing. Alloreactive clones were identified by sequencing pre-transplant mixed lymphocyte reaction products and comparing them with unstimulated pre-transplant donor and recipient T cells. The cohort enrolled 24 intestinal transplant recipients, one of whom was a retransplant, and a few patients without pretransplant specimens were excluded. Donor T cell macrochimerism was defined as a peak of at least 4% donor T cells among recipient peripheral blood mononuclear cells. Samples from three later patients were sequenced in-house on an Illumina MiSeq with MiXCR processing rather than by the commercial service.

The sample's time point, from its label and the paper: cells obtained before transplantation from donor or recipient. CD3+CD4+ and CD3+CD8+ populations were FACS-sorted from unstimulated pre-transplant donor and recipient cells taken from spleen or lymph nodes. Library construction relied on the immunoSEQ multiplex PCR assay. For most patients, genomic DNA was isolated using the Qiagen DNeasy Blood and Tissue Kit and was shipped frozen to Adaptive Biotechnologies for TCR sequencing. High-throughput TCR-beta CDR3 sequencing of genomic DNA from most patients was performed by Adaptive Biotechnologies. Turning to the authors' computational methods: TCR sequencing data were retrieved from Adaptive's ImmunoSEQ software for 18 patients, whereas a few other patients were processed with MiXCR and VDJtools. To correct CD4 versus CD8 sorting errors, sequences present in both subsets at a frequency ratio below 5:1 were removed. CDR3 nucleotide sequences shared by donor and recipient were removed because the origin of these sequences could not be assigned. To be classed as alloreactive, a clone needed at least 2-fold expansion over unstimulated cells and a minimum CFSE-low frequency of 0.002% (template counts) or 0.001% (read counts). Clones were considered mappable if detected in sequenced pre-transplant spleen, lymph node, or MLR CFSE-low populations of the donor or recipient. The cumulative frequency of alloreactive clones was calculated as a percentage of all sequences, weighted by copy number. In TCRdb, the immuneACCESS table is reduced to in-frame sequences with V and J assigned. These tables do not hold every clone; where another copy was compared, an unresolved V gene accounts for under half, and the others remain unexplained. For V, J and clone size, that table is used; D and trimming come from the DNA. This sample comprises more than 65,000 clones, 85% to 95% of them detected only once. 7.6% of the sample comes from the top ten.

What the study reported, not specific to this receptor: High GvH to HvG T cell clonal ratios were observed in the allografts of patients with donor T cell macrochimerism. GvH clones were detected in recipient bone marrow, and some appeared earlier in ileal mucosa or blood, consistent with an intestinal mucosal origin. The conclusions were limited by the relatively low number and heterogeneity of the intestinal transplant patients. Peak levels of circulating GvH clones were associated with declines in HvG clones early after transplant.

Including cysteine and phenylalanine, the CDR3 has 16 amino acids. Only the CDR3 DNA stays, 48 bases, in frame from base 1. Per the germline V gene, SGHTA is the CDR1 and FQGNSA is the CDR2. Germline trimming: 2 bases from V, 4 bases from J; junction bases outside gene matches: 6. A remark on this clone: What this receptor recognizes is not known. No much larger clone exists at a distance of one base, and base qualities are not known.

The sequence was collected from a human donor who was the organ donor for an intestinal transplant. The chain is encoded by TRBV7-2 joined to TRBJ2-7, with 12 bases in between that match TRBD2. This material consisted of unstimulated CD8+ T cells sorted from spleen or lymph node cells, taken before transplant. Here is the DNA: TGTGCCAGCAGCTTATACGAACTAGCGGGGGGATACGAGCAGTACTTC. This is translated as CASSLYELAGGYEQYF. Extended through the reference TRBV7-2 and TRBJ2-7 proteins, this CDR3 yields the full variable domain: GAGVSQSPSNKVTEKGKDVELRCDPISGHTALYWYRQSLGQGLEFLIYFQGNSAPDKSGLPSDRFSAERTGGSVSTLTIQRTQQEDSAVYLCASSLYELAGGYEQYFGPGTRLTVT.